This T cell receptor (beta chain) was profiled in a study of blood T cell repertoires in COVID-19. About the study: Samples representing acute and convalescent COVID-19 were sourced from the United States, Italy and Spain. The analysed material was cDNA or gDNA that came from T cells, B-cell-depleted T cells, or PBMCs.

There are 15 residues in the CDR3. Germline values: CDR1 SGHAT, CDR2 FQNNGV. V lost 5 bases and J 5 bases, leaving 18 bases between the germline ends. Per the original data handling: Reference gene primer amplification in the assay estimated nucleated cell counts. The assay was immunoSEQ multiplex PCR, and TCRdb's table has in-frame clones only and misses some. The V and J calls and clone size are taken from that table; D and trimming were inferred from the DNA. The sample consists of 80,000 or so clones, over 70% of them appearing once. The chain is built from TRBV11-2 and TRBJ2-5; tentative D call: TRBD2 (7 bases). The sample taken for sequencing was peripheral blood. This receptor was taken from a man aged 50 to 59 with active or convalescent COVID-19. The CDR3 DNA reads TGTGCCAGCAGCCGCGGGGCGGGGGCAGGGGAGACCCAGTACTTC. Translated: CASSRGAGAGETQYF. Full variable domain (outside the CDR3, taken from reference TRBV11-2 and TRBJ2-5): EAGVAQSPRYKIIEKRQSVAFWCNPISGHATLYWYQQILGQGPKLLIQFQNNGVVDDSQLPKDRFSAERLKGVDSTLKIQPAKLEDSAVYLCASSRGAGAGETQYFGPGTRLLVL.